Shown below are 22 T cell receptor beta chains from a single sample sequenced in a study of T cell responses to AZD1222 COVID-19 vaccine. Profiling relied on immunoSEQ multiplex PCR, and the TCRdb table lists in-frame clones only, not all of them. The repertoire holds some 170,000 clones, with about 89% as singletons. The input for sequencing was peripheral blood, taken on day 0 of AZD1222 vaccination. The receptor source for this set is an adult in good health.

The chain is built from TRBV5-6 and TRBJ2-3; 7 nucleotides match TRBD2. V lost 4 bases to trimming and J lost 3 bases; unmatched junction nucleotides: 8. The CDR3 totals 15 residues. Germline loops: CDR1 SGHDT, CDR2 YYEEEE. In nucleotides, the CDR3 is TGTGCCAGCAGCCGGCGGGCTAGCGGTACAGATACGCAGTATTTT. Amino acids: CASSRRASGTDTQYF.

The V gene is TRBV30, the J gene TRBJ2-3; unclear D gene. Germline V gene data show CDR1 as GTSNPN and CDR2 as SVGIG (reference sequence). Trimming removed 1 base at V and 2 bases at J, with 4 bases between. This CDR3 is 12 amino acids long. This CDR3 reads CAWSGNTDTQYF. Here the CDR3 DNA reads TGTGCCTGGAGTGGTAACACAGATACGCAGTATTTT.

CDR3 residues: CASSLGGGLAKNIQYF. In DNA form, the CDR3 reads TGTGCCAGCAGTTTAGGTGGTGGGTTAGCCAAAAACATTCAGTACTTC. The chain couples TRBV27 to TRBJ2-4, with unresolved D. In germline, CDR1 is MNHEY, CDR2 SMNVEV (reference sequence). V dropped 2 bases and J dropped 0 bases, with 11 bases sitting between them. This CDR3 region has 16 residues.

Only a few counts were recorded for this clone. The J gene is TRBJ1-2, the V gene TRBV4-3, with 9 positions matching TRBD1. V trimming: 1 base; J trimming: 4 bases; junction bases outside the gene matches: 10. Germline loops: CDR1 LGHNA, CDR2 YSLEER. The CDR3 is made up of 17 amino acids. CDR3 in amino acids: CASSQAIQGAKGYGYTF. Here the CDR3 DNA reads TGCGCCAGCAGCCAAGCAATACAGGGGGCGAAGGGCTATGGCTACACCTTC.

The V gene is TRBV20-1, the J gene TRBJ2-1; unclear D gene. Per the germline V gene, CDR1 is DFQATT and CDR2 is SNEGSKA (reference sequence). This CDR3 has 11 amino acids. V was shortened by 2 bases and J by 9 bases, with 8 bases between the two germline ends. Here the CDR3 reads CSARRDAEQFF. CDR3 nucleotide sequence: TGCAGTGCTAGACGCGACGCTGAGCAGTTCTTC.

This rearrangement joins TRBV5-4 to TRBJ2-2; D perhaps matches TRBD1 (6 bases). The germline V and J ends were trimmed by 4 bases and 3 bases, with 13 bases remaining between them. The CDR3 extends over 15 amino acids. Germline values: CDR1 SGHNT, CDR2 YYREEE (reference sequence). CDR3 amino acids: CASSQGGRYTGELFF. Here the CDR3 DNA reads TGTGCCAGCAGCCAAGGGGGACGATACACCGGGGAGCTGTTTTTT.

V and J are TRBV5-4 and TRBJ2-3; D gene unclear. With 1 base removed from V and 6 bases from J, the gap between germline ends came to 9 bases. Germline-derived CDR1 and CDR2 are SGHNT and YYREEE (reference sequence). CDR3 length equals 13 residues. The CDR3 is CASSLIDHDTQYF. CDR3 in DNA: TGTGCCAGCAGCTTGATCGATCACGATACGCAGTATTTT.

There are a few counts of this clone. V is TRBV5-1 and J is TRBJ2-7, with TRBD2 matching over 11 bases. This CDR3 spans 15 amino acids. Germline lookup yields CDR1 SGHRS and CDR2 YFSETQ. Trimming cost V 1 base and J 4 bases; bases outside gene matches: 4. CDR3 in DNA: TGCGCCAGCAGCTTGTTTAGCGGGAGGGTTTACGAGCAGTACTTC. It is translated as CASSLFSGRVYEQYF.

This clone was recorded a few times. V is TRBV6-1 and J is TRBJ1-5; D not resolved. The V end was cut by 3 bases, the J end by 11 bases, with 14 bases between. There are 13 residues in the CDR3. Germline lookup yields CDR1 MNHNS and CDR2 SASEGT. Here the CDR3 DNA reads TGTGCCAGCAGTGACGGGCCACTGGGGTCCCAGCATTTT. Translating it yields CASSDGPLGSQHF.

The genes are TRBV9 and TRBJ1-5; 9 nucleotides agree with TRBD1. Trimming took 3 bases from V and 4 from J; bases not matched to a gene: 5. The CDR3 contains 15 residues. Germline CDR1 reads SGDLS; CDR2 reads YYNGEE. The CDR3: CASSAAGQGNQPQHF. The CDR3 bases are TGTGCCAGCAGCGCCGCGGGACAGGGAAATCAGCCCCAGCATTTT. Complete variable domain (other parts from reference TRBV9 and TRBJ1-5): DSGVTQTPKHLITATGQRVTLRCSPRSGDLSVYWYQQSLDQGLQFLIQYYNGEERAKGNILERFSAQQFPDLHSELNLSSLELGDSALYFCASSAAGQGNQPQHFGDGTRLSIL.

This chain joins TRBV10-2 and TRBJ2-7; TRBD2 matches at 8 bases. CDR1 is WSHSY and CDR2 is SAAADI in the germline V gene. The CDR3 totals 17 residues. Unmatched junction bases numbered 12, after V lost 2 bases and J lost 3 bases. CDR3 sequence: CASSERGGRVSVYEQYV. The DNA of the CDR3 is TGCGCCAGCAGTGAGCGGGGGGGCCGAGTTTCCGTCTACGAGCAGTACGTC.

The CDR3: CASSSGTGRTGELFF. CDR3 DNA: TGCGCCAGCAGCAGCGGGACGGGAAGGACCGGGGAGCTGTTTTTT. This rearrangement joins TRBV5-1 to TRBJ2-2; 7 nucleotides line up with TRBD2. V shed 4 bases and J 5 bases; nucleotides not matched to a gene: 8. The V gene's germline CDR1 is SGHRS and CDR2 YFSETQ. CDR3 length equals 15 residues.

V usage is TRBV28 and J usage is TRBJ1-3, with unresolved D. The V and J ends lost 4 bases and 0 bases respectively, with 10 bases between them. Germline assignment: CDR1 MDHEN and CDR2 SYDVKM. This CDR3 has 15 residues. The CDR3 loop reads CASSSRIFSGNTIYF. The CDR3, as DNA: TGTGCCAGCAGTTCGCGCATATTCTCTGGAAACACCATATATTTT.

This clone was seen just once. The rearrangement joins TRBV5-1 to TRBJ2-3; possibly TRBD2 for D (6 bases). The CDR3 totals 15 residues. V lost 1 base and J 5 bases, leaving 14 bases between the germline ends. From germline, CDR1 is SGHRS and CDR2 YFSETQ. The CDR3 DNA sequence: TGCGCCAGCAGCTTGTTATCCCGGGAGCGAGATACGCAGTATTTT. Amino acids: CASSLLSRERDTQYF. Full variable domain (outside the CDR3, taken from reference TRBV5-1 and TRBJ2-3): KAGVTQTPRYLIKTRGQQVTLSCSPISGHRSVSWYQQTPGQGLQFLFEYFSETQRNKGNFPGRFSGRQFSNSRSEMNVSTLELGDSALYLCASSLLSRERDTQYFGPGTRLTVL.

This sequence joins TRBV19 and TRBJ2-3, with a weak D call TRBD2 (5 bases). Trimming cost V 4 bases and J 0 bases, with 8 bases left between them. Germline CDR1 is LNHDA and CDR2 is SQIVND (reference sequence). The CDR3 runs 14 residues. The CDR3 region has the DNA TGTGCCAGTAGTACGAAGCGGAGCACAGATACGCAGTATTTT. Protein: CASSTKRSTDTQYF.

V gene TRBV2 combines with J gene TRBJ1-2, with 8 bases lining up with TRBD1. Germline V lookup: CDR1 SNHLY, CDR2 FYNNEI. The junction had 6 bases not matched to a gene; V was cut back by 10 bases and J by 8 bases. The CDR3 extends over 11 amino acids. The CDR3 coding sequence is TGTGCCACCCGGACAGGGAGCGGCTACACCTTC. It translates to CATRTGSGYTF.

The rearrangement uses TRBV28 and TRBJ1-2; D is uncertain. Germline lookup yields CDR1 MDHEN and CDR2 SYDVKM. This CDR3 has 14 amino acids. The V end was cut by 6 bases, the J end by 1 base, with 12 bases between. CDR3 amino acids: CASSPNRVNYGYTF. For the CDR3, the DNA is TGTGCCAGCAGCCCGAACCGAGTTAACTATGGCTACACCTTC.

The rearrangement links TRBV2 to TRBJ2-5; TRBD2 matches at 8 bases. The CDR3 is 15 residues long. Germline values: CDR1 SNHLY, CDR2 FYNNEI. Trimming took 7 bases from V and 6 from J; bases not matched to a gene: 13. The CDR3 loop reads CASISGTESRKTQYF. The CDR3 nucleotides are TGTGCCAGCATTAGCGGGACTGAATCAAGAAAGACCCAGTACTTC.

The chain carries TRBV7-8 and TRBJ1-1; no reliable D call. The V end was cut by 5 bases, the J end by 2 bases, with 21 bases between. Germline V CDR1 and CDR2: SGHVS, FQNEAQ. The CDR3 loop spans 17 amino acids. The CDR3 region is CASSPARSTKFNTEAFF. In DNA, the CDR3 is TGTGCCAGCAGCCCAGCTCGATCGACGAAATTTAACACTGAAGCTTTCTTT.

V is TRBV2 and J is TRBJ2-7; tentatively, D is TRBD2 (5 bases). This CDR3 contains 12 residues. The germline CDR1 and CDR2 sequences are SNHLY and FYNNEI. V was cut by 4 bases and J by 5 bases, with 9 bases left in between. CDR3 DNA sequence: TGTGCCAGCAGTGCAGTGAGGGACGAGCAGTACGTC. Translation: CASSAVRDEQYV.

The chain employs TRBV30 and TRBJ1-1; no clear D gene. CDR3 length: 12 amino acids. Germline V gives CDR1 GTSNPN, CDR2 SVGIG (reference sequence). V gave up 5 bases and J gave up 1 base, with 8 bases separating them. The DNA of the CDR3 is TGTGCCTGGGCCAAAGGGAACACTGAAGCTTTCTTT. This codes for CAWAKGNTEAFF.

The chain employs TRBV29-1 and TRBJ2-5; 7 bases agree with TRBD1. Germline V lookup: CDR1 SQVTM, CDR2 ANQGSEA. This CDR3 is built from 13 residues. The V and J ends lost 8 bases and 5 bases, in that order; junction bases with no gene match: 11. CDR3 residues: CSIYRGTRETQYF. The DNA for the CDR3 is TGCAGCATCTACAGGGGAACTAGGGAGACCCAGTACTTC.